These T cell receptor beta chains were read from a single sample in a study of T cell repertoires in cytomegalovirus infection. One entry per CDR3 protein, called by TCRdb with MiXCR from the reads. Of about 440,000 distinct CDR3 sequences listed, 25% to 40% were seen once; the top ten hold roughly 15%. The sample was PBMCs. The origin of the receptors is a human donor in good health (CMV status not recorded). Some clones in this sample may be carry-over from other donors' samples. Each CDR3 is given with its conserved first and last residue. Fields, in order: V gene, J gene, clone size, D gene, CDR3 protein, CDR3 DNA. The D gene is left open where the match is weak. Clone size, where shown, is once, few, many, or a class for clones that have expanded.

v_gene: TRBV7-6; j_gene: TRBJ1-1; abundance: many; d_gene: .; CDR3aa: CASSQQENTEAFF; CDR3nt: TGTGCCAGCAGCCAACAGGAGAACACTGAAGCTTTCTTT
v_gene: TRBV10-3; j_gene: TRBJ2-7; abundance: many; d_gene: TRBD1; CDR3aa: CAISDRQGTSYEQYF; CDR3nt: TGTGCCATCAGTGACCGACAGGGTACTTCCTACGAGCAGTACTTC
v_gene: TRBV12-3/TRBV12-4; j_gene: TRBJ2-3; abundance: few; d_gene: TRBD1; CDR3aa: CASSLRDRGLRGDTQYF; CDR3nt: TGTGCCAGCAGTTTAAGAGATAGGGGGCTCCGCGGCGATACGCAGTATTTT
v_gene: TRBV6-1; j_gene: TRBJ2-2; abundance: few; d_gene: .; CDR3aa: CASSPSGQAGELFF; CDR3nt: TGTGCCAGCAGCCCTTCCGGTCAGGCCGGGGAGCTGTTTTTT
v_gene: TRBV7-9; j_gene: TRBJ2-1; abundance: .; d_gene: TRBD2; CDR3aa: CASSPRTSHEQFF; CDR3nt: TGTGCCAGCAGCCCCAGGACTAGTCATGAGCAGTTCTTC
v_gene: TRBV2; j_gene: TRBJ2-7; abundance: .; d_gene: .; CDR3aa: CASSDWTRPYEQYF; CDR3nt: TGTGCCAGCAGTGATTGGACCCGGCCCTACGAGCAGTACTTC
v_gene: TRBV7-7; j_gene: TRBJ2-3; abundance: many; d_gene: .; CDR3aa: CASSWTATDTQYF; CDR3nt: TGTGCCAGCAGCTGGACAGCAACAGATACGCAGTATTTT
v_gene: TRBV4-1; j_gene: TRBJ1-2; abundance: many; d_gene: .; CDR3aa: CASSQGDANYGYTF; CDR3nt: TGCGCCAGCAGCCAAGGGGATGCTAACTATGGCTACACCTTC
v_gene: TRBV7-8; j_gene: TRBJ1-1; abundance: .; d_gene: .; CDR3aa: CASSLTWNTEAFF; CDR3nt: TGTGCCAGCAGCTTGACATGGAACACTGAAGCTTTCTTT
v_gene: TRBV7-6; j_gene: TRBJ2-1; abundance: .; d_gene: .; CDR3aa: CASSSKRQTHTPNEQFF; CDR3nt: TGTGCCAGCAGCTCCAAGAGACAGACTCATACCCCCAATGAGCAGTTCTTC
v_gene: TRBV7-2; j_gene: TRBJ2-1; abundance: .; d_gene: .; CDR3aa: CASSLARGSYKEQFF; CDR3nt: TGTGCCAGCAGCTTAGCGAGGGGCTCCTACAAGGAGCAGTTCTTC
v_gene: TRBV5-4; j_gene: TRBJ2-1; abundance: .; d_gene: .; CDR3aa: CASSLEGRGVYNEQFF; CDR3nt: TGTGCCAGCAGCTTGGAGGGCAGGGGGGTATACAATGAGCAGTTCTTC
v_gene: TRBV6-1; j_gene: TRBJ1-1; abundance: few; d_gene: .; CDR3aa: CASSNGKGGSEAFF; CDR3nt: TGTGCCAGCAGTAACGGAAAGGGGGGCTCTGAAGCTTTCTTT
v_gene: TRBV2; j_gene: TRBJ2-1; abundance: .; d_gene: .; CDR3aa: CASSSSGVAYNEQFF; CDR3nt: TGTGCCAGCAGTTCATCGGGGGTGGCCTACAATGAGCAGTTCTTC
v_gene: TRBV27; j_gene: TRBJ1-1; abundance: .; d_gene: .; CDR3aa: CASSLWPGPNTEAFF; CDR3nt: TGTGCCAGCAGTTTATGGCCAGGCCCGAACACTGAAGCTTTCTTT
v_gene: TRBV28; j_gene: TRBJ1-4; abundance: few; d_gene: .; CDR3aa: CASTFSGGEKLFF; CDR3nt: TGTGCCAGCACCTTCTCGGGAGGCGAAAAACTGTTTTTT
v_gene: TRBV6-5; j_gene: TRBJ2-1; abundance: .; d_gene: .; CDR3aa: CASSYIGASKVEEQFF; CDR3nt: TGTGCCAGCAGTTACATAGGGGCTTCTAAGGTTGAGGAGCAGTTCTTT
v_gene: TRBV20-1; j_gene: TRBJ1-3; abundance: .; d_gene: TRBD1; CDR3aa: CSANPRTGGYRNTIYF; CDR3nt: TGCAGTGCCAACCCGCGAACAGGGGGCTATAGAAACACCATATATTTT
v_gene: TRBV12-3/TRBV12-4; j_gene: TRBJ1-5; abundance: few; d_gene: .; CDR3aa: CASSLPSSLDSNQPQHF; CDR3nt: TGTGCCAGCAGTTTACCCAGCAGCCTTGATAGCAATCAGCCCCAGCATTTT
v_gene: TRBV29-1; j_gene: TRBJ1-1; abundance: .; d_gene: .; CDR3aa: CSAYGPNTEAFF; CDR3nt: TGCAGCGCCTACGGACCGAACACTGAAGCTTTCTTT
v_gene: TRBV7-2; j_gene: TRBJ2-2; abundance: few; d_gene: TRBD1; CDR3aa: CASMDRGRGELFF; CDR3nt: TGTGCCAGCATGGACAGGGGGCGCGGGGAGCTGTTTTTT
v_gene: TRBV11-2; j_gene: TRBJ2-1; abundance: .; d_gene: .; CDR3aa: CASSPVLLNKEQFF; CDR3nt: TGTGCCAGCAGCCCGGTTCTCCTCAATAAGGAGCAGTTCTTC
v_gene: TRBV28; j_gene: TRBJ1-1; abundance: .; d_gene: .; CDR3aa: CASSSGGTEDFF; CDR3nt: TGTGCCAGCAGTTCCGGAGGTACTGAAGATTTCTTT
v_gene: TRBV12-5; j_gene: TRBJ2-3; abundance: many; d_gene: .; CDR3aa: CASGLFRLRTSTDTQYF; CDR3nt: TGTGCTAGTGGTTTGTTTAGATTACGGACTAGCACAGATACGCAGTATTTT
v_gene: TRBV20-1; j_gene: TRBJ2-7; abundance: .; d_gene: TRBD1; CDR3aa: CSARAKQGGRVYEQYF; CDR3nt: TGCAGTGCTAGGGCGAAACAGGGGGGTAGGGTCTACGAGCAGTACTTC
v_gene: TRBV28; j_gene: TRBJ1-5; abundance: few; d_gene: .; CDR3aa: CASRDGQSRNQPQHF; CDR3nt: TGTGCCAGCAGAGACGGACAGAGTCGCAATCAGCCCCAGCATTTT
v_gene: TRBV2; j_gene: TRBJ2-1; abundance: .; d_gene: TRBD2; CDR3aa: CASSESRLAGKYNEQFF; CDR3nt: TGTGCCAGCAGTGAATCGAGACTAGCGGGGAAGTACAATGAGCAGTTCTTC
v_gene: TRBV7-6; j_gene: TRBJ1-1; abundance: few; d_gene: .; CDR3aa: CASSSTIMTEAFF; CDR3nt: TGTGCCAGCAGCTCCACTATCATGACTGAAGCTTTCTTT
v_gene: TRBV20-1; j_gene: TRBJ1-5; abundance: .; d_gene: TRBD1; CDR3aa: CSAIKGQGNQPQHF; CDR3nt: TGCAGTGCTATTAAAGGACAGGGAAATCAGCCCCAGCATTTT
v_gene: TRBV6-1; j_gene: TRBJ2-7; abundance: few; d_gene: TRBD1; CDR3aa: CASSYGQGAGEQYF; CDR3nt: TGTGCCAGCAGTTACGGTCAGGGGGCTGGCGAGCAGTACTTC
v_gene: TRBV28; j_gene: TRBJ1-4; abundance: few; d_gene: TRBD1; CDR3aa: CASSFYRGSEKLFF; CDR3nt: TGTGCCAGCAGTTTTTACAGGGGGTCTGAAAAACTGTTTTTT
v_gene: TRBV5-5; j_gene: TRBJ1-5; abundance: .; d_gene: .; CDR3aa: CASSLGEGLSNQPQHF; CDR3nt: TGTGCCAGCAGCTTGGGGGAAGGGCTGAGCAATCAGCCCCAGCATTTT
v_gene: TRBV7-3; j_gene: TRBJ1-4; abundance: few; d_gene: .; CDR3aa: CASSSSREKLFF; CDR3nt: TGTGCCAGCAGCTCCTCTCGGGAAAAACTGTTTTTT
v_gene: TRBV4-1; j_gene: TRBJ2-3; abundance: .; d_gene: .; CDR3aa: CASSQVEAGASTDTQYF; CDR3nt: TGCGCCAGCAGCCAAGTGGAGGCGGGTGCTAGCACAGATACGCAGTATTTT
v_gene: TRBV6-1; j_gene: TRBJ1-2; abundance: many; d_gene: .; CDR3aa: CASSEDMGAPDGYTF; CDR3nt: TGTGCCAGCAGTGAAGATATGGGCGCCCCCGATGGCTACACCTTC
v_gene: TRBV6-6; j_gene: TRBJ2-7; abundance: .; d_gene: .; CDR3aa: CASSVGTAGSYEQYF; CDR3nt: TGTGCCAGCAGTGTCGGCACGGCGGGCTCCTACGAGCAGTACTTC
v_gene: TRBV7-2; j_gene: TRBJ2-2; abundance: many; d_gene: .; CDR3aa: CATGGVGTGELFF; CDR3nt: TGTGCCACAGGTGGGGTGGGCACCGGGGAGCTGTTTTTT
v_gene: TRBV15; j_gene: TRBJ1-5; abundance: few; d_gene: TRBD1; CDR3aa: CATSFGDRGLSNQPQHF; CDR3nt: TGTGCCACCAGCTTCGGGGACAGGGGGCTTAGCAATCAGCCCCAGCATTTT
v_gene: TRBV7-6; j_gene: TRBJ1-2; abundance: .; d_gene: .; CDR3aa: CASSRAETANYGYTF; CDR3nt: TGTGCCAGCAGCCGCGCAGAGACGGCCAACTATGGCTACACCTTC
v_gene: TRBV12-3/TRBV12-4; j_gene: TRBJ2-1; abundance: .; d_gene: TRBD1; CDR3aa: CASRGTGGREHLF; CDR3nt: TGTGCCAGCAGGGGGACAGGGGGACGGGAGCATTTATTC
v_gene: TRBV27; j_gene: TRBJ1-5; abundance: .; d_gene: .; CDR3aa: CASSKNSNQPQHF; CDR3nt: TGTGCCAGCAGCAAAAATAGCAATCAGCCCCAGCATTTT
v_gene: TRBV14; j_gene: TRBJ1-6; abundance: few; d_gene: .; CDR3aa: CASSQDGRANSPLHF; CDR3nt: TGTGCCAGCAGCCAAGATGGCAGGGCGAATTCACCCCTCCACTTT
v_gene: TRBV5-6; j_gene: TRBJ2-7; abundance: few; d_gene: .; CDR3aa: CASSYLLGETYEQYF; CDR3nt: TGTGCCAGCAGCTACCTTCTCGGGGAAACCTACGAGCAGTACTTC
v_gene: TRBV7-9; j_gene: TRBJ2-1; abundance: few; d_gene: .; CDR3aa: CAYTGNEQFF; CDR3nt: TGTGCCTACACGGGGAATGAGCAGTTCTTC
v_gene: TRBV6-2/TRBV6-3; j_gene: TRBJ2-5; abundance: .; d_gene: .; CDR3aa: CASREGHLETQYF; CDR3nt: TGTGCCAGCAGGGAGGGACATTTGGAGACCCAGTACTTC
v_gene: TRBV18; j_gene: TRBJ1-1; abundance: once; d_gene: .; CDR3aa: CASSLSMSAGLLNTEAFF; CDR3nt: TGTGCCAGCTCACTCTCAATGTCGGCAGGATTATTGAACACTGAAGCTTTCTTT
v_gene: TRBV7-9; j_gene: TRBJ2-7; abundance: many; d_gene: .; CDR3aa: CASSSSAGGGGEQYF; CDR3nt: TGTGCCAGCAGCTCCTCCGCTGGGGGGGGCGGCGAGCAGTACTTC
v_gene: TRBV10-3; j_gene: TRBJ1-3; abundance: few; d_gene: .; CDR3aa: CANGAESGNTIYF; CDR3nt: TGTGCCAACGGGGCTGAGTCTGGAAACACCATATATTTT
v_gene: TRBV19; j_gene: TRBJ2-7; abundance: few; d_gene: TRBD2; CDR3aa: CASSRTGTNYEQYF; CDR3nt: TGTGCCAGTAGCCGAACCGGGACTAACTACGAGCAGTACTTC
v_gene: TRBV29-1; j_gene: TRBJ2-2; abundance: .; d_gene: .; CDR3aa: CSVDLAGTGELFF; CDR3nt: TGCAGCGTTGATCTGGCGGGGACCGGGGAGCTGTTTTTT
v_gene: TRBV6-6; j_gene: TRBJ2-7; abundance: .; d_gene: TRBD1; CDR3aa: CASSSVDRDSYEQYF; CDR3nt: TGTGCCAGCAGTTCCGTCGACAGGGACTCCTACGAGCAGTACTTC
v_gene: TRBV7-6; j_gene: TRBJ2-1; abundance: .; d_gene: TRBD1; CDR3aa: CASSAQLAGQGSYEQFF; CDR3nt: TGTGCCAGCAGCGCTCAACTAGCCGGACAGGGATCCTACGAGCAGTTCTTC
v_gene: TRBV7-2; j_gene: TRBJ2-3; abundance: few; d_gene: .; CDR3aa: CASSSYRDEVDTQYF; CDR3nt: TGTGCCAGCAGCTCCTACAGGGATGAAGTGGATACGCAGTATTTT
v_gene: TRBV28; j_gene: TRBJ1-2; abundance: few; d_gene: .; CDR3aa: CASSSAGTDYGGYTF; CDR3nt: TGTGCCAGCAGTTCAGCGGGGACGGACTATGGGGGCTACACCTTC
v_gene: TRBV6-5; j_gene: TRBJ2-5; abundance: .; d_gene: .; CDR3aa: CASRPPSGLETQYF; CDR3nt: TGTGCCAGCAGACCCCCCTCGGGATTAGAGACCCAGTACTTC
v_gene: TRBV12-3/TRBV12-4; j_gene: TRBJ1-1; abundance: few; d_gene: .; CDR3aa: CASSSNTGTKAFF; CDR3nt: TGTGCCAGCAGTTCCAACACCGGGACAAAAGCTTTCTTT
v_gene: TRBV2; j_gene: TRBJ1-2; abundance: few; d_gene: TRBD1; CDR3aa: CASSGRTGGIYGYTF; CDR3nt: TGTGCCAGCAGTGGGCGGACAGGGGGCATCTATGGCTACACCTTC
v_gene: TRBV20-1; j_gene: TRBJ1-2; abundance: .; d_gene: TRBD1; CDR3aa: CSARAGTGGSDGYTF; CDR3nt: TGCAGTGCTAGAGCTGGGACAGGGGGTAGTGACGGCTACACCTTC
v_gene: TRBV9; j_gene: TRBJ1-3; abundance: .; d_gene: .; CDR3aa: CASSVAPTGFSGNTIYF; CDR3nt: TGTGCCAGCAGCGTAGCCCCGACGGGTTTCTCTGGAAACACCATATATTTT
v_gene: TRBV6-2/TRBV6-3; j_gene: TRBJ2-7; abundance: .; d_gene: .; CDR3aa: CASTTVLPYEQYF; CDR3nt: TGTGCCAGCACCACGGTTCTGCCCTACGAGCAGTACTTC